Following are 21 T cell receptor beta chains from one sample sequenced in a study of blood T cell repertoires in COVID-19. TCRdb's copy holds only in-frame clones and misses some; the assay was immunoSEQ multiplex PCR. The sample includes over 250,000 clones, around nine tenths of them seen just once. Sequenced: PBMCs or T cells enriched from blood (not recorded which). The receptors stem from a woman between 18 and 30 years old who had recovered from COVID-19.

This sequence joins TRBV7-3 and TRBJ2-2, with a tentative D call TRBD2 (5 bases). The germline gives CDR1 SGHTA, CDR2 FQGTGA. Trimming removed 2 bases from V and 9 bases from J, with 19 bases in between. CDR3 length equals 16 residues. The CDR3 loop is CASSLFPSSGSRELFF. The CDR3, as DNA: TGTGCCAGCAGCTTATTTCCTAGCTCCGGTTCCCGGGAGCTGTTTTTT.

V gene TRBV4-1 combines with J gene TRBJ1-2, with 7 bases fitting TRBD1. Germline CDR1 reads MGHRA; CDR2 reads YSYEKL. This CDR3 is 15 amino acids long. V gave up 3 bases and J gave up 1 base; unmatched junction bases: 5. The chain's CDR3 is CASSQWTGGNYGYTF. The CDR3 DNA sequence: TGCGCCAGCAGCCAGTGGACAGGTGGTAACTATGGCTACACCTTC.

The rearrangement links TRBV7-2 to TRBJ2-5, with TRBD2 identical over 9 bases. The germline V gene has CDR1 SGHTA and CDR2 FQGNSA. The J segment lost 1 base and the V segment lost 0 bases, leaving 6 bases of the junction unmatched. This CDR3 region has 17 residues. For the CDR3, the DNA is TGTGCCAGCAGCTTAGCGGGACTAGCACGGGTCCAAGAGACCCAGTACTTC. Residues: CASSLAGLARVQETQYF.

J is TRBJ2-4 and V is TRBV21-1; the table gives TRBD2 as D, unverified against the DNA. TRBV21-1 constitutes a pseudogene. This CDR3 contains 22 residues. CDR3 DNA sequence: TGTGCCAGCAGCGAAGGTTCAGAACGACTAGTAATAGCGGGTGGCCGGGGAAACATTCAGTACTTC. Translating gives CASSEGSERLVIAGGRGNIQYF.

This clone was seen only once. This chain links TRBV7-2 with TRBJ2-1; 8 nucleotides align to TRBD2. The CDR3 runs to 16 residues. Germline-derived CDR1 and CDR2 are SGHTA and FQGNSA. V lost 1 base, J lost 4 bases, and 6 bases stayed unmatched. CDR3 in DNA: TGTGCCAGCAGCTTAGGTTCGGGAGGGCCTTACAATGAGCAGTTCTTC. This codes for CASSLGSGGPYNEQFF.

The chain combines TRBV25-1 with TRBJ1-2, with D maybe TRBD1 (5 bases). CDR1 is MGHDK, CDR2 SYGVNS, per germline. The CDR3 loop spans 14 amino acids. The V end lost 2 bases, the J end lost 4 bases, and 11 bases lay between the germline ends. The CDR3 is CASSEQGSLYGYTF. The CDR3, as DNA: TGTGCCAGCAGTGAACAGGGTTCACTCTATGGCTACACCTTC.

The V gene is TRBV3-1 (or the pseudogene TRBV3-2), the J gene TRBJ2-1; maybe TRBD2 (5 bases). With 1 base removed from V and 7 bases from J, the gap between germline ends came to 17 bases. This CDR3 comprises 16 residues. The germline V gene encodes CDR1 LGHDT and CDR2 YNNKEL (reference sequence). Here the CDR3 DNA reads TGTGCCAGCAGCCAAGGCATCTCTAGCCTGGGGAATGAGCAGTTCTTC. Its translation is CASSQGISSLGNEQFF.

The chain combines TRBV11-2 with TRBJ2-7; D unclear. Trimming stripped 4 bases from V and 0 bases from J, with 10 bases between. CDR1 is SGHAT, CDR2 FQNNGV, per germline. The CDR3 sequence is 14 residues long. The CDR3 region has the DNA TGTGCCAGCAGCTCCTTCCGGGTCTCCTACGAGCAGTACTTC. Translating gives CASSSFRVSYEQYF.

Comments on this clone: Relative to the germline gene, one junction end is altered; a read error may explain this. The same CDR3 also results from other DNA sequences found in this sample. The V and J genes are TRBV11-2 and TRBJ2-2; 11 nucleotides align to TRBD2. Germline-derived CDR1 and CDR2 are SGHAT and FQNNGV. The CDR3 consists of 16 residues. CDR3 nucleotides: TGTGCCAGCAGACGACTAGCGGGGACGAACACCGGGGAGTTGTTTTTT. This translates into CASRRLAGTNTGELFF.

The rearrangement joins TRBV3-1 (or the pseudogene TRBV3-2) to TRBJ2-7; TRBD1 is a possible D gene (5 bases). The CDR3 extends over 13 amino acids. Trimming took off 0 bases at V and 3 bases at J, with 6 bases between the two ends. Germline-derived CDR1 and CDR2 are LGHDT and YNNKEL (reference sequence). The DNA for the CDR3 is TGTGCCAGCAGCCAAGACAGGGTCTACGAGCAGTACTTC. This codes for CASSQDRVYEQYF.

The gene calls are TRBV20-1 and TRBJ2-5, with 7 bases identical to TRBD1. CDR1 and CDR2 from the germline V gene are DFQATT and SNEGSKA (reference sequence). V trimming: 5 bases; J trimming: 3 bases; junction bases outside the gene matches: 0. The CDR3 length is 11 residues. The CDR3 reads CSADREETQYF. In DNA, the CDR3 is TGCAGTGCTGACAGGGAAGAGACCCAGTACTTC.

This chain joins TRBV5-1 and TRBJ1-5; D not certain. There are 13 residues in the CDR3. Trimming took 4 bases from V and 0 from J, leaving 5 bases between them. Germline assignment: CDR1 SGHRS and CDR2 YFSETQ. CDR3 sequence reads: CASSQDSNQPQHF. The CDR3 region has the DNA TGCGCCAGCAGCCAGGATAGCAATCAGCCCCAGCATTTT.

The CDR3 region is CASTPTGGLYNEQFF. Written as DNA, the CDR3 is TGCGCCAGCACCCCGACTGGAGGGCTTTACAATGAGCAGTTCTTC. The J gene is TRBJ2-1, the V gene TRBV5-1; possibly TRBD2 for D (6 bases). V was shortened by 6 bases and J by 4 bases, with 17 bases between the two germline ends. Germline CDR1 reads SGHRS; CDR2 reads YFSETQ. CDR3 length equals 15 residues.

The rearrangement uses TRBV30 and TRBJ1-4; no clear D gene. CDR1 and CDR2 from the germline V gene are GTSNPN and SVGIG (reference sequence). CDR3 size: 13 residues. Trimming pared 2 bases from V and 9 bases from J, leaving 13 bases between. The CDR3 bases are TGTGCCTGGAGTTCGCGAGGGAGGCAAAAACTGTTTTTT. Protein sequence: CAWSSRGRQKLFF.

The chain joins TRBV7-6 to TRBJ2-2; D unresolved. The CDR3 contains 14 residues. Trimming shortened V by 5 bases and J by 3 bases, and 10 bases separated the two germline ends. CDR1 and CDR2 (germline): SGHVS, FNYEAQ. CDR3: CASSLPSDTGELFF. CDR3 coding DNA: TGTGCCAGCAGCCTTCCGTCCGACACCGGGGAGCTGTTTTTT.

V gene TRBV5-1 combines with J gene TRBJ2-4; 9 bases line up with TRBD1. Germline V CDR1 and CDR2: SGHRS, YFSETQ. This CDR3 has 16 amino acids. Losses at the gene ends were 4 bases for V and 5 bases for J; bases not matched to a gene: 10. CDR3 in DNA: TGCGCCAGCAGCCTACGGGAGAGGACAGGGGAAAACATTCAGTACTTC. It encodes CASSLRERTGENIQYF.

In this sample, this clone turned up a few times. The chain recombines TRBV19 with TRBJ1-5; 12 bases match TRBD1. The V gene's germline CDR1 is LNHDA and CDR2 SQIVND (reference sequence). V gave up 3 bases and J gave up 1 base; unmatched junction bases: 1. CDR3 length: 16 amino acids. The CDR3: CASSIGTGGSNQPQHF. The CDR3 DNA reads TGTGCCAGTAGTATCGGGACAGGGGGCAGCAATCAGCCCCAGCATTTT.

This rearrangement joins TRBV11-3 to TRBJ1-1, with no clear D. This CDR3 has 16 amino acids. V lost 1 base and J lost 0, with 12 bases in between. Per the germline V gene, CDR1 is SGHNT and CDR2 is YENEEA. The CDR3 nucleotides read TGTGCCAGCAGCTTAGTAACGAGAGAAATGAACACTGAAGCTTTCTTT. It encodes CASSLVTREMNTEAFF.

The gene calls are TRBV4-3 and TRBJ1-3; D gene uncertain. There are 16 residues in the CDR3. The germline gives CDR1 LGHNA, CDR2 YSLEER. The V end lost 0 bases, the J end lost 4 bases, and 13 bases lay between the germline ends. CDR3 region: CASSQDGGGSGNTIYF. The CDR3, as DNA: TGCGCCAGCAGCCAAGATGGTGGAGGGTCCGGAAACACCATATATTTT.

J is TRBJ2-5 and V is TRBV4-1; a possible D gene is TRBD2 (6 bases). Germline V gene lookup returns CDR1 MGHRA and CDR2 YSYEKL. This CDR3 region has 15 residues. Trimming removed 4 bases from V and 3 bases from J, with 15 bases in between. The chain's CDR3 is CASSPGVLAEETQYF. The CDR3 DNA follows: TGCGCCAGCAGCCCCGGGGTACTAGCTGAAGAGACCCAGTACTTC.

This rearrangement joins TRBV19 to TRBJ2-3, with D unclear. The CDR3 has 13 residues. Deletions cut 5 bases from V and 0 bases from J, with 6 bases between. Germline loops: CDR1 LNHDA, CDR2 SQIVND (reference sequence). CDR3 region: CASSLLSTDTQYF. Here the CDR3 DNA reads TGTGCCAGTAGTTTATTGAGCACAGATACGCAGTATTTT.